A selection of T cell receptor beta chains follows, all from one sample in a study of blood T cell repertoires in COVID-19. Data came from immunoSEQ multiplex PCR; TCRdb stores just in-frame clones and leaves some out. There are approximately 56,000 clones in the sample; over 80% occur only once, and about 7% lies in the top ten. The sequencing input was peripheral blood. Source of these receptors: a man between 65 and 85 years old with active COVID-19. Both conserved end residues are part of each CDR3. The D gene is left open where the match is weak. Not all rows give a size; the values are once, few, many and, for expanded clones, a class.

v_call: TRBV27
d_call: TRBD1
clone_size: -
j_call: TRBJ1-5
cdr3_aa: CASRWDSRGNQPQHF
cdr3_nt: TGTGCCAGCAGGTGGGACAGTAGGGGCAATCAGCCCCAGCATTTT

v_call: TRBV6-2/TRBV6-3
d_call: -
clone_size: -
j_call: TRBJ2-7
cdr3_aa: CASSWGPIYEQYF
cdr3_nt: TGTGCCAGCAGTTGGGGGCCCATCTACGAGCAGTACTTC

v_call: TRBV30
d_call: -
clone_size: -
j_call: TRBJ1-1
cdr3_aa: CAWSFQGNTEAFF
cdr3_nt: TGTGCCTGGAGCTTCCAGGGAAACACTGAAGCTTTCTTT

v_call: TRBV24-1
d_call: -
clone_size: -
j_call: TRBJ2-3
cdr3_aa: CATSDSSRVVDTQYF
cdr3_nt: TGTGCCACCAGTGATTCCAGCAGGGTGGTAGATACGCAGTATTTT

v_call: TRBV30
d_call: -
clone_size: -
j_call: TRBJ2-5
cdr3_aa: CAWSPSGVQYF
cdr3_nt: TGTGCCTGGAGTCCATCGGGGGTCCAGTACTTC

v_call: TRBV19
d_call: -
clone_size: once
j_call: TRBJ1-6
cdr3_aa: CASSTDRSSPLHF
cdr3_nt: TGTGCCAGTAGTACCGACAGGAGCTCACCCCTCCACTTT

v_call: TRBV6-2/TRBV6-3
d_call: TRBD1
clone_size: -
j_call: TRBJ2-2
cdr3_aa: CASSYGAGGSAGELFF
cdr3_nt: TGTGCCAGCAGTTACGGGGCAGGGGGAAGCGCCGGGGAGCTGTTTTTT

v_call: TRBV7-2
d_call: TRBD2
clone_size: -
j_call: TRBJ2-1
cdr3_aa: CASSLAPTASGGARSYNEQFF
cdr3_nt: TGTGCCAGCAGCTTAGCTCCAACGGCTAGCGGGGGGGCAAGGTCCTACAATGAGCAGTTCTTC

v_call: TRBV5-6
d_call: -
clone_size: few
j_call: TRBJ1-6
cdr3_aa: CASSATGQLRPLHF
cdr3_nt: TGTGCCAGCAGCGCCACAGGGCAGCTCCGGCCCCTCCACTTT

v_call: TRBV5-1
d_call: TRBD1
clone_size: few
j_call: TRBJ1-4
cdr3_aa: CASSFGQGEPKLFF
cdr3_nt: TGCGCCAGCAGCTTCGGACAGGGGGAGCCTAAACTGTTTTTT

v_call: TRBV19
d_call: TRBD2
clone_size: -
j_call: TRBJ2-7
cdr3_aa: CASSPGSGGPYEQYF
cdr3_nt: TGTGCCAGTAGCCCCGGGAGCGGGGGGCCCTACGAGCAGTACTTC

v_call: TRBV24-1
d_call: -
clone_size: once
j_call: TRBJ2-1
cdr3_aa: CATGESSYNEQFF
cdr3_nt: TGTGCCACCGGAGAAAGCTCCTACAATGAGCAGTTCTTC

v_call: TRBV25-1
d_call: TRBD1
clone_size: -
j_call: TRBJ1-1
cdr3_aa: CASRGQVNTEAFF
cdr3_nt: TGTGCCAGCCGGGGACAGGTGAACACTGAAGCTTTCTTT

v_call: TRBV24-1
d_call: TRBD1
clone_size: -
j_call: TRBJ1-2
cdr3_aa: CATSDLDRDYGYTF
cdr3_nt: TGTGCCACCAGTGACCTCGACAGGGACTATGGCTACACCTTC

v_call: TRBV4-2
d_call: -
clone_size: -
j_call: TRBJ2-1
cdr3_aa: CASSLGAGDYNEQFF
cdr3_nt: TGTGCCAGCAGCCTGGGGGCGGGGGACTACAATGAGCAGTTCTTC

v_call: TRBV2
d_call: -
clone_size: -
j_call: TRBJ2-7
cdr3_aa: CASSDSLSYEQYF
cdr3_nt: TGTGCCAGCTCAGACAGTTTATCCTACGAGCAGTACTTC

v_call: TRBV5-1
d_call: TRBD1
clone_size: once
j_call: TRBJ2-7
cdr3_aa: CASSLVAGGMGEQYF
cdr3_nt: TGCGCCAGCAGCTTGGTGGCAGGGGGCATGGGCGAGCAGTACTTC

v_call: TRBV12-5
d_call: -
clone_size: -
j_call: TRBJ1-1
cdr3_aa: CASASGAPGTEAFF
cdr3_nt: TGTGCTAGTGCCAGCGGGGCACCGGGCACTGAAGCTTTCTTT

v_call: TRBV5-1
d_call: TRBD2
clone_size: -
j_call: TRBJ2-5
cdr3_aa: CASSLESGAGETQYF
cdr3_nt: TGCGCCAGCAGCTTGGAAAGCGGGGCAGGTGAGACCCAGTACTTC

v_call: TRBV12-5
d_call: TRBD1
clone_size: -
j_call: TRBJ1-4
cdr3_aa: CASGLPGTAGEKLFF
cdr3_nt: TGTGCTAGTGGTTTGCCTGGGACAGCGGGCGAAAAACTGTTTTTT

v_call: TRBV6-2/TRBV6-3
d_call: -
clone_size: -
j_call: TRBJ2-7
cdr3_aa: CASSRDTYEQYF
cdr3_nt: TGTGCCAGCAGTAGGGACACGTACGAGCAGTACTTC

v_call: TRBV9
d_call: -
clone_size: -
j_call: TRBJ1-3
cdr3_aa: CASSVGGFPSGNTIYF
cdr3_nt: TGTGCCAGCAGCGTAGGAGGGTTCCCCTCTGGAAACACCATATATTTT

v_call: TRBV6-5
d_call: TRBD1
clone_size: few
j_call: TRBJ1-1
cdr3_aa: CASNSDRGRAFF
cdr3_nt: TGTGCCAGCAATTCGGACAGGGGGCGAGCTTTCTTT

v_call: TRBV4-1
d_call: -
clone_size: once
j_call: TRBJ2-3
cdr3_aa: CASSQGRGIGTDTQYF
cdr3_nt: TGCGCCAGCAGCCAAGGCCGGGGAATTGGCACAGATACGCAGTATTTT

v_call: TRBV28
d_call: -
clone_size: -
j_call: TRBJ1-3
cdr3_aa: CASSLSTGSSGNTIYF
cdr3_nt: TGTGCCAGCAGTTTGAGTACAGGCTCCTCTGGAAACACCATATATTTT

v_call: TRBV30
d_call: TRBD1
clone_size: -
j_call: TRBJ1-3
cdr3_aa: CAPTDRADGNTIYF
cdr3_nt: TGTGCCCCGACGGACAGGGCGGATGGAAACACCATATATTTT

v_call: TRBV12-3/TRBV12-4
d_call: -
clone_size: -
j_call: TRBJ2-7
cdr3_aa: CASSMGRTYEQYF
cdr3_nt: TGTGCCAGCAGTATGGGGAGGACCTACGAGCAGTACTTC

v_call: TRBV4-2
d_call: TRBD1
clone_size: once
j_call: TRBJ1-5
cdr3_aa: CASSQEGQGYQPQHF
cdr3_nt: TGTGCCAGCAGCCAAGAGGGACAGGGCTACCAGCCCCAGCATTTT

v_call: TRBV6-5
d_call: TRBD2
clone_size: -
j_call: TRBJ2-5
cdr3_aa: CASSPSGGKGETQYF
cdr3_nt: TGTGCCAGCAGTCCTAGCGGGGGGAAAGGGGAGACCCAGTACTTC

v_call: TRBV7-3
d_call: -
clone_size: -
j_call: TRBJ2-2
cdr3_aa: CASSLTMGELFF
cdr3_nt: TGTGCCAGCAGCTTAACTATGGGGGAGCTGTTTTTT

v_call: TRBV11-3
d_call: -
clone_size: -
j_call: TRBJ1-2
cdr3_aa: CASSQNGDGYTF
cdr3_nt: TGTGCCAGCAGCCAGAACGGGGATGGCTACACCTTC

v_call: TRBV7-2
d_call: -
clone_size: -
j_call: TRBJ2-1
cdr3_aa: CASSSNQGSEQFF
cdr3_nt: TGTGCCAGCAGCTCAAACCAGGGATCTGAGCAGTTCTTC

v_call: TRBV28
d_call: TRBD1
clone_size: -
j_call: TRBJ2-6
cdr3_aa: CASSLRGQRSSGANVLTF
cdr3_nt: TGTGCCAGCAGTTTACGGGGACAGAGAAGCTCTGGGGCCAACGTCCTGACTTTC

v_call: TRBV10-3
d_call: -
clone_size: -
j_call: TRBJ1-2
cdr3_aa: CAISESREAGYGYTF
cdr3_nt: TGTGCCATCAGTGAGTCAAGGGAGGCAGGCTATGGCTACACCTTC

v_call: TRBV5-1
d_call: -
clone_size: -
j_call: TRBJ2-5
cdr3_aa: CASSFGQTGETQYF
cdr3_nt: TGCGCCAGCAGCTTCGGACAGACGGGGGAGACCCAGTACTTC

v_call: TRBV20-1
d_call: TRBD1
clone_size: -
j_call: TRBJ1-4
cdr3_aa: CSANRGQKLFF
cdr3_nt: TGCAGTGCTAACAGGGGGCAAAAACTGTTTTTT

v_call: TRBV3-1/TRBV3-2
d_call: TRBD2
clone_size: -
j_call: TRBJ2-1
cdr3_aa: CASSPTSGGPLSLF
cdr3_nt: TGTGCCAGCAGCCCCACTAGCGGGGGGCCACTTTCGCTCTTC

v_call: TRBV4-3
d_call: TRBD2
clone_size: -
j_call: TRBJ2-4
cdr3_aa: CASSHGLAGKNIQYF
cdr3_nt: TGCGCCAGCAGCCATGGACTAGCGGGGAAAAACATTCAGTACTTC

v_call: TRBV4-1
d_call: -
clone_size: -
j_call: TRBJ2-7
cdr3_aa: CASSQGRLERIHEQYF
cdr3_nt: TGCGCCAGCAGCCAAGGGCGTTTGGAGAGGATCCACGAGCAGTACTTC

v_call: TRBV4-1
d_call: -
clone_size: -
j_call: TRBJ2-7
cdr3_aa: CASSQGNLRGGSLRQYF
cdr3_nt: TGCGCCAGCAGCCAAGGCAATCTGCGGGGCGGCTCTTTAAGGCAGTACTTC

v_call: TRBV28
d_call: TRBD2
clone_size: -
j_call: TRBJ2-1
cdr3_aa: CATSAGGKFGNEQFF
cdr3_nt: TGTGCCACCTCAGCGGGGGGGAAATTTGGCAATGAGCAGTTCTTC

v_call: TRBV5-4
d_call: TRBD1
clone_size: -
j_call: TRBJ2-2
cdr3_aa: CAILGQGARTGELFF
cdr3_nt: TGTGCCATCCTGGGACAGGGGGCGCGCACCGGGGAGCTGTTTTTT

v_call: TRBV7-2
d_call: TRBD1
clone_size: -
j_call: TRBJ2-1
cdr3_aa: CASSLVWGQEKPSYNEQFF
cdr3_nt: TGTGCCAGCAGCTTAGTATGGGGACAGGAGAAACCCTCCTACAATGAGCAGTTCTTC

v_call: TRBV6-2/TRBV6-3
d_call: TRBD2
clone_size: -
j_call: TRBJ2-2
cdr3_aa: CASSWEGIGELFF
cdr3_nt: TGTGCCAGCAGTTGGGAGGGTATCGGGGAGCTGTTTTTT

v_call: TRBV7-9
d_call: TRBD1
clone_size: -
j_call: TRBJ2-1
cdr3_aa: CASSPGSGGRIYNEQFF
cdr3_nt: TGTGCCAGCAGCCCCGGCTCAGGGGGCAGGATCTACAATGAGCAGTTCTTC

v_call: TRBV25-1
d_call: TRBD1
clone_size: -
j_call: TRBJ2-7
cdr3_aa: CASSEYGGRGYEQYF
cdr3_nt: TGTGCCAGCAGTGAATATGGGGGCAGGGGGTACGAGCAGTACTTC